This T cell receptor beta chain was identified in a study of blood T cells in healthy people across ages. At least 6 million PBMCs were isolated per sample. From germline, CDR1 is SGDLS and CDR2 YYNGEE. The CDR3 is 16 amino acids. The use of a sample-barcoded 5' primer and a J-beta primer mix characterized a second PCR of about 6 to 12 cycles. TCRdb redid the calling of the 5' RACE reads with MiXCR, one entry per CDR3 protein. Of under 1,100,000 distinct CDR3 sequences listed, almost 25% are singletons. These data were also reused for a study on T cells of mothers and their children.

Sample: blood. This TCR was sampled from a girl under 10 years old in good health. V is TRBV9 and J is TRBJ2-5, with TRBD2 matching 12 bases. The DNA end lines up better with TRBJ2-1; the J call may be wrong. The DNA of the CDR3 is TGTGCCAGCAGCGTGCCTAGCGGGGGGGCGTACAATGAGCAGTTCTTC. It specifies CASSVPSGGAYNEQFF.